The 7 T cell receptor beta chains given below trace back to one sample, sequenced in a study of blood T cell repertoires in COVID-19. This table comes from immunoSEQ multiplex PCR, and its TCRdb copy is limited to in-frame clones, with some not included. The profile covers about 130,000 clones, with 70% to 75% appearing a single time and roughly 5.5% taken by the ten largest. Sequences were obtained from peripheral blood. The receptors were gathered from a man aged 60 to 69 with acute or convalescent COVID-19.

The rearrangement joins TRBV24-1 to TRBJ1-1, with D possibly being TRBD1 (5 bases). CDR1 is KGHDR, CDR2 SFDVKD, per germline. V was trimmed by 7 bases and J by 5 bases, leaving 13 bases between them. The CDR3 runs 13 residues. The chain's CDR3 is CATRAGSSTEAFF. The CDR3 coding sequence is TGTGCCACCAGGGCAGGGTCTAGTACTGAAGCTTTCTTT.

This clone was picked up a small number of times. The CDR3 is CASRKDPVGAGELFF. In nucleotides, the CDR3 is TGTGCCAGCAGGAAGGACCCCGTGGGAGCCGGGGAGCTGTTTTTT. The V call is TRBV6-5, the J call TRBJ2-2; D is perhaps TRBD2 (5 bases). The V and J ends lost 6 bases and 6 bases respectively, with 17 bases between them. Germline loops: CDR1 MNHEY, CDR2 SVGAGI. The CDR3 runs 15 residues.

The chain employs TRBV5-8 and TRBJ2-1; 12 nucleotides agree with TRBD2. J lost 3 bases, V lost 0 bases, and 7 bases had no gene match. Germline V gene sequence: CDR1 SGHTS, CDR2 YDEGEE. The length of the CDR3 is 18 residues. CDR3 in amino acids: CASSLEALAGGDYNEQFF. In DNA form, the CDR3 reads TGTGCCAGCAGCTTGGAAGCCCTAGCGGGGGGGGACTACAATGAGCAGTTCTTC.

The gene calls are TRBV25-1 and TRBJ2-3, with 8 positions matching TRBD1. The CDR3 loop spans 15 amino acids. In germline, CDR1 is MGHDK, CDR2 SYGVNS. The V segment lost 4 bases and the J segment 6 bases; nucleotides outside the gene matches: 9. CDR3 nucleotides: TGTGCCAGCAGTGCCAACGACAGGGGACAGGATACGCAGTATTTT. Its translation is CASSANDRGQDTQYF.

In its sample, this clone was seen once. The gene calls are TRBV19 and TRBJ2-1, with a possible D match to TRBD2 (5 bases). This CDR3 has 11 residues. The germline gives CDR1 LNHDA, CDR2 SQIVND (reference sequence). Between the trimmed V and J ends, which lost 6 bases and 7 bases, there was a span of 7 bases. This CDR3 reads CASRGSNEQFF. The CDR3, as DNA: TGTGCCAGTAGAGGGAGTAATGAGCAGTTCTTC.

The chain joins TRBV19 to TRBJ2-7; possible D gene TRBD2, 6 bases. CDR3 size: 13 residues. V was trimmed by 5 bases and J by 3 bases, leaving 11 bases between them. Germline CDR1 reads LNHDA; CDR2 reads SQIVND (reference sequence). DNA for the CDR3: TGTGCCAGTAGTTCGGGACTCAACTACGAGCAGTACTTC. Protein sequence: CASSSGLNYEQYF.

The V and J genes are TRBV3-1 (or the pseudogene TRBV3-2) and TRBJ2-3; maybe TRBD2 (6 bases). CDR3 length equals 16 residues. Germline CDR1 reads LGHDT; CDR2 reads YNNKEL (reference sequence). Trimming stripped 0 bases from V and 0 bases from J, with 10 bases between. CDR3: CASSQDTGTSTDTQYF. DNA for the CDR3: TGTGCCAGCAGCCAAGATACGGGGACTAGCACAGATACGCAGTATTTT.